The sequence of this TCR beta chain was determined in a study of identical twins. Template switching added a universal primer site, and cDNA bore unique molecular identifiers. TCRdb re-analysed the 5' RACE reads in MiXCR, keeping a single row per CDR3 protein. In the table there are approximately 890,000 distinct CDR3 sequences, roughly an eighth of which are singletons. This clonotype was seen many times. Its matching antigen is unknown. Germline CDR1 is SGHAT and CDR2 is FQNNGV. The length of the CDR3 is 15 residues. Trimming took 1 base from V and 6 from J; bases not matched to a gene: 5. Overall study findings and caveats: Weaker excess twin sharing was observed in beta out-of-frame sequences. Sequences that were out-of-frame, alpha and twin-shared displayed an excess of low generation probability.

The same data also contributed to another study, on yellow fever vaccine responses in identical twins.

Specimen: PBMCs. The TCR originated in a woman aged 18-29 years in good health. The chain carries TRBV11-2 and TRBJ2-2; TRBD2 matches at 7 bases. The CDR3 loop is CASSLVTAGSGELFF. The CDR3 region has the DNA TGTGCCAGCAGCTTAGTTACAGCGGGGTCCGGGGAGCTGTTTTTT.